Given below is one T cell receptor (beta chain) in context. Only a few counts were recorded for this clone. What this receptor recognizes is not known. Per-base qualities were not stored, and no clone one base away is much larger. The data are from a study of PD-L1 blockade in urothelial cancer (dated by TCRdb to about 2017). Regarding the research as a whole: All patients started therapy around 2014 and received atezolizumab 1,200 mg intravenously every 3 weeks. About 85% of the roughly 29 patients were males with bladder-origin urothelial cancer, and about 65% of the roughly 30 reported a prior smoking history. An ECOG performance status of 0 or 1 was recorded for the patients, and 0 to 3 prior chemotherapy regimens had been received by the patients. Blood samples were analyzed at 3 weeks after treatment start (second dose) and at 6 weeks after treatment start. Blood samples yielded a median of around 130,000 T cells and roughly 83,000 unique TCRs, with median clonality roughly 0.085. The study was an exploratory multi-omic analysis of somatic, immune and clinical correlates of response to PD-L1 blockade with atezolizumab in urothelial cancer. Pretreatment tumor samples and matched peripheral blood, collected serially before and after atezolizumab treatment, underwent TCR sequencing. Durable clinical benefit was defined as a progression-free survival longer than 6 months, and TCR features were additionally tested against progression-free survival and overall survival. In the same patients who had TCR sequencing, pretreatment tumors also underwent whole exome sequencing and RNA sequencing. Several patients reached durable clinical benefit, while 20 patients did not. Pretreatment blood TCR-seq was available for 27 to 30 patients, at least one posttreatment blood collection was obtained for 25 or so patients, and tumor TCR-seq was available for 25 or so patients.

Each PCR received spiked-in synthetic TCR analog templates so that absolute template abundance could be estimated from read counts. The immunoSEQ assay used bias-controlled V and J gene primers to amplify TCRbeta CDR3 regions from genomic DNA. Rearranged TCRbeta segments were sequenced at approximately 20X coverage. On the study's bioinformatics: Clustering was used to correct sequencing errors, and CDR3s were annotated against IMGT so that V, D and J genes could be assigned. Downstream analyses used only productive TCRbeta rearrangements and left out out-of-frame or stop-codon sequences. Clonality was calculated as one minus the Shannon entropy normalized by the log of the number of unique productive sequences. Fisher's exact test with Benjamini-Hochberg correction, at a threshold of adjusted p below 0.01, was used to find clones that differed between time points or between blood and tumor. As stored in TCRdb, this immuneACCESS dataset retains in-frame rearrangements with V and J assigned. A fraction of the clones does not appear; measured against another copy, unresolved V genes explain less than half of the discrepancy, and the remainder lacks a known reason. V, J and clone size are those of that table, while D and trimming were read from the DNA. Within this sample are tens of thousands of clones, with 65% to 90% of them counted one time only. Roughly 3.5% of the sample goes to the ten largest clones.

Summary of the overall study and its limitations: Improved progression-free and overall survival was found to be associated with pretreatment peripheral blood TCR clonality below the median. Among patients with durable benefit, tumor-associated TCR clones showed greater expansion in peripheral blood 3 weeks after treatment started (n ≈ 21, p = 0.022). Because the sample size was small (n ≈ 30) and many of the analyses were exploratory, the results are meant to be hypothesis-generating.

A distance of 10 bases separates the germline ends of V and J, which lose 3 bases and 4 bases respectively. There are 14 amino acids in the CDR3, from cysteine to phenylalanine inclusive. CDR3 DNA only is kept here, 42 bases in frame from base 1. CDR1 and CDR2 are drawn from the germline V gene: SGHRS, YFSETQ. The time point label, as the study defines it: pretreatment peripheral blood. A total of some 30 patients with locally advanced or metastatic urothelial carcinoma, treated at Memorial Sloan Kettering on a trial protocol, made up the cohort. Peripheral blood mononuclear cells were collected from each patient pretreatment and during treatment, giving between 1 and 8 total time points per patient. The Qiagen DNeasy Blood extraction kit was used to purify genomic DNA from total PBMCs and from tumor samples. PBMCs were collected pretreatment and during treatment, and were isolated and stored as previously described.

This sequence originates from a man in his sixties or seventies with urothelial cancer. Here the sequenced sample was PBMCs, taken around atezolizumab (anti-PD-L1) treatment. The rearrangement combines TRBV5-1 with TRBJ1-4, and possibly TRBD1, on 6 matching bases. The nucleotides read TGCGCCAGCAGCTGGACAGCAATTAATGAAAAACTGTTTTTT. It codes for CASSWTAINEKLFF.